A single sample is the source of the 14 T cell receptor beta chains below, sequenced in a study of lymphopenia after photon versus proton radiotherapy. The table came from immunoSEQ multiplex PCR; TCRdb's copy has only in-frame clones and leaves some out. This table holds about 18,000 clones, 92% found once. The sequenced sample was peripheral blood, obtained from a patient treated with photon-based radiotherapy. The receptors originated from a woman between 40 and 55 years old with cholangiocarcinoma.

This chain uses TRBV7-9 with TRBJ1-3; 11 bases are shared with TRBD1. Germline lookup yields CDR1 SEHNR and CDR2 FQNEAQ (reference sequence). The CDR3 has 18 amino acids. J lost 3 bases, V lost 4 bases, and 11 bases had no gene match. Here the CDR3 reads CASSSWDRGKAFGNTIYF. As DNA, the CDR3 is TGTGCCAGCAGCTCGTGGGACAGGGGGAAGGCGTTTGGAAACACCATATATTTT.

The genes are TRBV28 and TRBJ2-3, with D possibly being TRBD2 (5 bases). The CDR3 contains 17 residues. V was cut by 3 bases and J by 0 bases, with 16 bases left in between. Germline-derived CDR1 and CDR2 are MDHEN and SYDVKM. In nucleotides, the CDR3 is TGTGCCAGCAGTTTCAACGCAGTGGGAGAGAGCACAGATACGCAGTATTTT. Encoded protein: CASSFNAVGESTDTQYF. Combining the CDR3 with reference TRBV28 and TRBJ2-3 gives the whole variable domain DVKVTQSSRYLVKRTGEKVFLECVQDMDHENMFWYRQDPGLGLRLIYFSYDVKMKEKGDIPEGYSVSREKKERFSLILESASTNQTSMYLCASSFNAVGESTDTQYFGPGTRLTVL.

The chain is built from TRBV7-3 and TRBJ1-1; a weak D match, TRBD1 (5 bases). Germline lookup yields CDR1 SGHTA and CDR2 FQGTGA. This CDR3 region has 13 residues. V was trimmed by 4 bases and J by 8 bases, leaving 14 bases between them. CDR3 protein: CASSSSPGLEAFF. The CDR3 region has the DNA TGTGCCAGCAGCTCTTCTCCGGGACTAGAAGCTTTCTTT. The full variable domain, with the rest looked up from reference TRBV7-3 and TRBJ1-1, is GAGVSQTPSNKVTEKGKYVELRCDPISGHTALYWYRQSLGQGPEFLIYFQGTGAADDSGLPNDRFFAVRPEGSVSTLKIQRTERGDSAVYLCASSSSPGLEAFFGQGTRLTVV.

This chain links TRBV9 with TRBJ2-1, with a possible D match to TRBD2 (7 bases). CDR1 SGDLS and CDR2 YYNGEE come from the germline V gene. The CDR3 sequence is 15 residues long. V lost 2 bases and J lost 8, with 17 bases in between. CDR3 DNA sequence: TGTGCCAGCAGCGTCGTGGGGGGGCCCCGTGATGAGCAGTTCTTC. Its protein product is CASSVVGGPRDEQFF. Combining the CDR3 with reference TRBV9 and TRBJ2-1 gives the whole variable domain DSGVTQTPKHLITATGQRVTLRCSPRSGDLSVYWYQQSLDQGLQFLIQYYNGEERAKGNILERFSAQQFPDLHSELNLSSLELGDSALYFCASSVVGGPRDEQFFGPGTRLTVL.

The chain combines TRBV5-8 with TRBJ1-2, with 9 bases fitting TRBD1. V gave up 5 bases and J gave up 2 bases; unmatched junction bases: 4. The CDR3 is 14 residues long. CDR1 and CDR2 from the germline V gene are SGHTS and YDEGEE. The CDR3 spells CASRGQGLNYGYTF. The CDR3 bases are TGTGCCAGCAGGGGACAGGGATTAAACTATGGCTACACCTTC.

The J gene is TRBJ2-7, the V gene TRBV5-1; perhaps D is TRBD1 or TRBD2 (5 bases each). Germline V CDR1 and CDR2: SGHRS, YFSETQ. CDR3 size: 13 residues. V lost 2 bases and J 7 bases, leaving 13 bases between the germline ends. CDR3 amino acids: CASSFRDPGEQYF. CDR3 sequence (DNA): TGCGCCAGCAGCTTCCGGGACCCCGGAGAGCAGTACTTC.

The rearrangement uses TRBV6-5 and TRBJ2-1, with 9 positions matching TRBD2. This CDR3 spans 15 amino acids. V gave up 4 bases and J gave up 6 bases; unmatched junction bases: 7. CDR1 MNHEY and CDR2 SVGAGI come from the germline V gene. The CDR3 bases are TGTGCCAGCAGTTTGGCACTAGCGGGTTCCAATGAGCAGTTCTTC. Protein sequence: CASSLALAGSNEQFF.

The chain is built from TRBV5-1 and TRBJ2-1, with D unresolved. Germline V gene sequence: CDR1 SGHRS, CDR2 YFSETQ. Trimming shortened V by 4 bases and J by 0 bases, and 11 bases separated the two germline ends. The length of the CDR3 is 15 residues. The CDR3 protein is CASSRDPSSYNEQFF. Here the CDR3 DNA reads TGCGCCAGCAGCCGAGACCCGAGCTCCTACAATGAGCAGTTCTTC.

V usage is TRBV28 and J usage is TRBJ2-4; D unresolved. The CDR3 extends over 13 amino acids. CDR1 and CDR2 from the germline V gene are MDHEN and SYDVKM. V shed 3 bases and J shed 15 bases, with 18 bases lying between them. CDR3 sequence: CASSFGNEYIRYF. The CDR3 DNA sequence: TGTGCCAGCAGTTTTGGAAACGAATATATCAGGTACTTC.

This clone was observed a single time. The chain has TRBV13 and TRBJ1-3; tentative D call: TRBD1 (6 bases). The CDR3 has 16 residues. Germline-derived CDR1 and CDR2 are PRHDT and FYEKMQ (reference sequence). The germline V and J ends were trimmed by 2 bases and 0 bases, with 11 bases remaining between them. The CDR3 region is CASSLQQGNSGNTIYF. In DNA form, the CDR3 reads TGTGCCAGCAGCTTACAGCAGGGGAACTCTGGAAACACCATATATTTT.

The genes are TRBV7-9 and TRBJ1-5, with D unclear. The germline CDR1 and CDR2 sequences are SEHNR and FQNEAQ (reference sequence). Trimming pared 2 bases from V and 4 bases from J, leaving 6 bases between. The CDR3 contains 13 residues. The CDR3 DNA reads as TGTGCCAGCAGCTTATTCGGGAATCAGCCCCAGCATTTT. Its protein is CASSLFGNQPQHF.

This chain links TRBV5-6 with TRBJ1-6; tentative D call: TRBD1 (6 bases). Trimming pared 4 bases from V and 3 bases from J, leaving 14 bases between. The CDR3 is made up of 16 amino acids. Germline V lookup: CDR1 SGHDT, CDR2 YYEEEE. The CDR3 nucleotides are TGTGCCAGCAGCCCTGAAACAGGGCTCTATAATTCACCCCTCCACTTT. Its protein is CASSPETGLYNSPLHF.

J is TRBJ1-1 and V is TRBV5-5; TRBD1 aligns across 7 bases. The CDR3 sequence is 13 residues long. J lost 7 bases, V lost 4 bases, and 7 bases had no gene match. In germline, CDR1 is SGHKS, CDR2 YYEKEE (reference sequence). This chain's CDR3 is CASSQTGPGEAFF. For the CDR3, the DNA is TGTGCCAGCAGCCAGACAGGGCCGGGTGAAGCTTTCTTT. The full variable domain, in which reference TRBV5-5 and TRBJ1-1 provide the parts outside the CDR3, is DAGVTQSPTHLIKTRGQQVTLRCSPISGHKSVSWYQQVLGQGPQFIFQYYEKEERGRGNFPDRFSARQFPNYSSELNVNALLLGDSALYLCASSQTGPGEAFFGQGTRLTVV.

The gene calls are TRBV25-1 and TRBJ1-3; weak D call: TRBD1 (5 bases). The length of the CDR3 is 13 residues. V was cut by 8 bases and J by 3 bases, with 11 bases left in between. Germline-derived CDR1 and CDR2 are MGHDK and SYGVNS. This CDR3 reads CASRDFVGNTIYF. Written as DNA, the CDR3 is TGTGCCAGCCGGGACTTCGTTGGAAACACCATATATTTT.